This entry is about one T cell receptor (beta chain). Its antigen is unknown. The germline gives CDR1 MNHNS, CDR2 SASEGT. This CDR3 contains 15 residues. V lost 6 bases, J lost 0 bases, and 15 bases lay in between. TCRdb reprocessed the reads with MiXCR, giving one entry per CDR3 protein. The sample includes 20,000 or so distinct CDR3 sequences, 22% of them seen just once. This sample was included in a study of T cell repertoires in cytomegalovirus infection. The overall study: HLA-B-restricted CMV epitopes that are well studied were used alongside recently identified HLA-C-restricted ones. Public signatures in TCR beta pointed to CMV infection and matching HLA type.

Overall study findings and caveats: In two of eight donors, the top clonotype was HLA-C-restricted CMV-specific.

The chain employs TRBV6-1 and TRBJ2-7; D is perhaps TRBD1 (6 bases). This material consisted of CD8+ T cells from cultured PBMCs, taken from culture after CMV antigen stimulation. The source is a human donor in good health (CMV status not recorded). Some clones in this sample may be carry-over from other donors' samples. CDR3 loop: CASRIRDTSSYEQYF. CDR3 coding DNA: TGTGCCAGCAGAATCCGGGACACCAGCTCCTACGAGCAGTACTTC.